Listed here is a single TCR beta chain. The sample comes from a study of blood T cell repertoires in COVID-19. As for the study in general: Acute and convalescent COVID-19 specimens originated in the United States, Italy and Spain. The analysed material was cDNA or gDNA that came from T cells, B-cell-depleted T cells, or PBMCs.

The V gene end was trimmed by 5 bases and the J gene end by 2 bases; junction bases not matched to a gene: 8. This CDR3 has 16 amino acids. Germline CDR1 and CDR2: SGHTA and FQGNSA. Per the study methods: Estimated nucleated cell counts came from reference gene primer amplification. Sequencing used immunoSEQ multiplex PCR; TCRdb keeps in-frame clones, though not all of them. V and J calls and clone size are given by that table; D and trimming were obtained from the DNA. This sample has around 83,000 clones, with roughly 86% found just once. The receptor was derived from a man older than 75 with active or convalescent COVID-19. The sequenced material came from peripheral blood. V is TRBV7-2 and J is TRBJ2-5; TRBD2 agrees at 10 bases. In DNA, the CDR3 is TGTGCCAGCAGCAAGAGCGGGGGGGTTGGTCAAGAGACCCAGTACTTC. Protein sequence: CASSKSGGVGQETQYF.